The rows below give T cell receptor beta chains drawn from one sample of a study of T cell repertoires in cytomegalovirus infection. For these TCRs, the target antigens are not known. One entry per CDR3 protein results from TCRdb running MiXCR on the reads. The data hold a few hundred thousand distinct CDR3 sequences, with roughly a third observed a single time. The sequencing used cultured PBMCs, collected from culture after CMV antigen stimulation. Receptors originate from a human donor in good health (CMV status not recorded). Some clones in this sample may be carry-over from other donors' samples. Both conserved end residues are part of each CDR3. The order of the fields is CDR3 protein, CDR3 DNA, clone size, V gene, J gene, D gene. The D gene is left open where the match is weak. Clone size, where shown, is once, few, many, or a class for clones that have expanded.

CASSEVELNEQFF	TGTGCCAGCAGCGAAGTGGAGCTCAATGAGCAGTTCTTC	-	TRBV7-9	TRBJ2-1	-
CASSSLAGSRDTQYF	TGTGCCAGCAGTTCCCTAGCGGGGTCTCGGGATACGCAGTATTTT	few	TRBV12-3/TRBV12-4	TRBJ2-3	TRBD2
CSAFSTSGSETQYF	TGCAGTGCTTTTTCAACTAGCGGGAGTGAGACCCAGTACTTC	-	TRBV20-1	TRBJ2-5	TRBD2
CASRYVGELFF	TGTGCCAGCAGATACGTAGGGGAGCTGTTTTTT	-	TRBV6-1	TRBJ2-2	-
CASSVRTNTEAFF	TGTGCCAGCTCTGTTAGGACGAACACTGAAGCTTTCTTT	few	TRBV28	TRBJ1-1	-
CASSQRGSGFSYEQYF	TGTGCCAGCAGCCAACGGGGTAGCGGGTTCTCCTACGAGCAGTACTTC	-	TRBV4-2	TRBJ2-7	TRBD2
CASSPPTGMNTEAFF	TGTGCCAGCAGCCCCCCGACAGGTATGAACACTGAAGCTTTCTTT	many	TRBV5-4	TRBJ1-1	-
CSASGTPTLNYGYTF	TGCAGTGCTAGTGGAACCCCAACGCTAAACTATGGCTACACCTTC	-	TRBV20-1	TRBJ1-2	-
CASSQDQGQGYTEAFF	TGCGCCAGCAGCCAAGACCAGGGACAGGGATACACTGAAGCTTTCTTT	few	TRBV4-3	TRBJ1-1	TRBD1
CASSPYSGSLNYGYTF	TGTGCCAGCAGCCCTTACTCAGGCAGCCTTAACTATGGCTACACCTTC	few	TRBV11-2	TRBJ1-2	-
CASSQVSSGRPYNEQFF	TGCGCCAGCAGCCAAGTATCTAGCGGGAGACCATACAATGAGCAGTTCTTC	-	TRBV4-1	TRBJ2-1	TRBD2
CAWGTDGDEAFF	TGTGCCTGGGGTACAGACGGAGATGAAGCTTTCTTT	-	TRBV30	TRBJ1-1	-
CASSRDSLNTEAFF	TGTGCCAGCAGTCGAGACAGTTTGAACACTGAAGCTTTCTTT	-	TRBV12-3/TRBV12-4	TRBJ1-1	-
CASPPSLNTEAFF	TGTGCCAGCCCCCCGAGCCTGAACACTGAAGCTTTCTTT	-	TRBV6-6	TRBJ1-1	-
CASSLRTILGETQYF	TGTGCCAGCAGCTTAAGAACTATCCTCGGGGAGACCCAGTACTTC	few	TRBV7-9	TRBJ2-5	-
CASSLGQGRAEAFF	TGTGCCAGCAGCTTAGGACAGGGAAGGGCTGAAGCTTTCTTT	many	TRBV7-8	TRBJ1-1	TRBD1
CASSWTGSGKYF	TGTGCCAGCAGTTGGACAGGTTCGGGGAAGTACTTC	few	TRBV28	TRBJ2-7	TRBD1
CASSFSGADPSYEQYF	TGTGCCAGCAGCTTCTCAGGTGCAGACCCTTCCTACGAGCAGTACTTC	few	TRBV7-6	TRBJ2-7	-
CSAPRGSAYEQYF	TGCAGTGCTCCCCGGGGGTCCGCCTACGAGCAGTACTTC	once	TRBV20-1	TRBJ2-7	-
CASSQQPGNEQFF	TGCGCCAGCAGCCAACAACCTGGGAATGAGCAGTTCTTC	few	TRBV4-3	TRBJ2-1	-
CASKEEGPTGELFF	TGTGCCAGCAAGGAGGAGGGGCCCACCGGGGAGCTGTTTTTT	few	TRBV19	TRBJ2-2	-
CASSTRTGGEEKLFF	TGTGCCAGTAGTACGAGGACAGGTGGGGAGGAAAAACTGTTTTTT	-	TRBV19	TRBJ1-4	TRBD1
CASSFPWVQGDGYTF	TGTGCCAGCAGTTTTCCCTGGGTACAGGGGGATGGCTACACCTTC	-	TRBV28	TRBJ1-2	TRBD1
CASGRTSGSYNEQFF	TGTGCCAGCGGACGGACTAGCGGCTCCTACAATGAGCAGTTCTTC	-	TRBV27	TRBJ2-1	TRBD2
CSVVGSYEQYF	TGCAGCGTTGTAGGTTCCTACGAGCAGTACTTC	-	TRBV29-1	TRBJ2-7	-
CASSLFGLAGGPGEQYF	TGTGCCAGCAGCTTATTCGGACTAGCGGGAGGGCCGGGGGAGCAGTACTTC	-	TRBV7-2	TRBJ2-7	TRBD2
CASSHLGELGSNQPQHF	TGCGCCAGCAGTCACCTTGGGGAACTGGGTAGCAATCAGCCCCAGCATTTT	few	TRBV23-1	TRBJ1-5	-
CATSRDQTGRSDQPQHF	TGTGCCACCAGCAGAGACCAGACAGGGCGAAGCGATCAGCCCCAGCATTTT	few	TRBV15	TRBJ1-5	TRBD1
CASSLEGGPQPQHF	TGTGCCAGCAGCTTAGAAGGAGGGCCCCAGCCCCAGCATTTT	few	TRBV7-2	TRBJ1-5	-
CSVGAEAGPLYGYTF	TGCAGCGTTGGGGCGGAAGCAGGGCCGTTATATGGCTACACCTTC	-	TRBV29-1	TRBJ1-2	-
CASSLDGTGGLEQFF	TGTGCCAGCAGTTTAGACGGGACAGGGGGACTTGAGCAGTTCTTC	-	TRBV12-3/TRBV12-4	TRBJ2-1	TRBD1
CASSNGLRPQHF	TGTGCCAGTTCTAATGGATTAAGGCCCCAGCATTTT	few	TRBV6-2/TRBV6-3	TRBJ1-5	-
CASSFNLGTQYF	TGTGCCAGCAGCTTCAATTTGGGGACCCAGTACTTC	once	TRBV28	TRBJ2-5	-
CASGGGADTQYF	TGTGCTTCTGGTGGCGGCGCAGATACGCAGTATTTT	-	TRBV7-2	TRBJ2-3	-
CASSLRKRGRNTEAFF	TGTGCCAGCAGCTTAAGGAAGAGGGGGCGGAACACTGAAGCTTTCTTT	-	TRBV7-8	TRBJ1-1	TRBD1
CASSSSSAYNEQFF	TGTGCCAGCAGCTCCTCTAGCGCCTACAATGAGCAGTTCTTC	few	TRBV7-9	TRBJ2-1	-
CASSLSREQFF	TGTGCCAGCAGTTTATCCCGCGAGCAGTTCTTC	-	TRBV27	TRBJ2-1	-